The TCR beta chain under discussion was sequenced for a study of blood T cell repertoires in COVID-19 (TCRdb year 2020). About the study as a whole: Collaborator samples came from the United States, Italy and Spain and covered acute and convalescent phases of COVID-19. The prospective study material was composed of cDNA or gDNA derived from T cells, B-cell-depleted T cells, or PBMCs. The dataset comprised deeply sampled blood TCRbeta repertoires from subjects exposed to, actively infected with, or recovered from COVID-19. The repertoires were released in a freely available public database intended as a resource for research on the immune response to SARS-CoV-2. Samples came from the ongoing ImmuneRACE study (first 160 participants) plus 1,254 subjects from 6 global collaborators. The sample metadata nearly always contained a de-identified subject ID, COVID-19 status, age in years and sex. Where available, HLA class I and class II types were taken from metadata supplied by the sample provider and were not determined by assay-based typing.

TCRbeta CDR3 regions were amplified from genomic DNA by means of the immunoSEQ Assay, a bias-controlled multiplex PCR. The original methods were these. Within the assay, amplification of reference gene primers was used to estimate how many nucleated cells each sample contained. To quantify the absolute abundance of each unique TCRbeta CDR3 rearrangement, sequence reads were collapsed and filtered. For each sample, productive Simpson clonality was calculated as the square root of Simpson's diversity index over productive rearrangements. TCRdb re-hosts the immuneACCESS table, in-frame sequences only. Its copies lack some clones; in the studies checked, an unresolved V gene accounts for under half of them, and the cause for the rest is not known. V and J calls and clone size are those listed in that table; D and trimming were worked out from the DNA. Counted in this sample were fewer than 200,000 clones; 88% of them appeared once. 20% to 30% of the sample is taken by the ten largest.

What the study reported, not specific to this receptor: Clinical and demographic metadata were provided uncurated, with the amount varying by source and participant.

The collaborating institutions used their own protocols to collect whole blood in K2EDTA tubes. For TCRbeta analysis, collaborator samples were shipped as frozen whole blood, as isolated PBMCs, or as DNA extracted from either sample type. A remark on this clone: Its recognized antigen is unknown. No base qualities exist here, and no much larger clone lies one base off it. The same CDR3 arises from other DNA sequences in this sample as well.

The CDR3 runs 13 amino acids, cysteine and phenylalanine included. CDR3 DNA is the only sequence kept; it has 39 bases, read in frame from the first base. V was cut back by 2 bases and J by 10 bases, leaving a gap of 9 bases between them. Sequencing was performed on peripheral blood. The rearrangement combines TRBV12-3 or TRBV12-4 with TRBJ1-6; a tentative D call is TRBD1 (6 bases match). This clonotype was sampled from a man in his 60s with acute or convalescent COVID-19. CDR3 reads: CASSLRGGSPLHF. The DNA is as follows: TGTGCCAGCAGTTTAAGGGGGGGATCACCCCTCCACTTT.